Below, 25 T cell receptor beta chains from the same sample are listed, as sequenced in a study of blood T cell repertoires in COVID-19. Assay: immunoSEQ multiplex PCR; the TCRdb copy retains only in-frame clones and omits some. This sample has roughly 68,000 clones, with around 80% found just once. Material: peripheral blood. The receptors were sampled from a human donor in a cohort sampled during active COVID-19.

The chain links TRBV12-3 or TRBV12-4 to TRBJ2-3; maybe TRBD2 (5 bases). Trimming took off 8 bases at V and 5 bases at J, with 8 bases between the two ends. There are 11 residues in the CDR3. DNA of the CDR3: TGTGCCAGCCGGGGTGTAGATACGCAGTATTTT. This sequence encodes CASRGVDTQYF.

This chain uses TRBV6-6 with TRBJ2-1; TRBD1 matches at 7 bases. The CDR3 consists of 13 residues. The germline CDR1 and CDR2 sequences are MNHNY and SVGAGI (reference sequence). V lost 8 bases to trimming and J lost 4 bases; unmatched junction nucleotides: 5. This chain's CDR3 is CASEGTEYNEQFF. CDR3 DNA: TGTGCCAGCGAAGGGACAGAATACAATGAGCAGTTCTTC.

The rearrangement uses TRBV30 and TRBJ1-1, with TRBD1 identical over 9 bases. Germline-derived CDR1 and CDR2 are GTSNPN and SVGIG (reference sequence). This CDR3 has 13 residues. J was trimmed by 10 bases and V by 7 bases; bases with no gene match: 13. CDR3 sequence: CASFRDRVKGAFF. The CDR3 DNA sequence: TGTGCCTCCTTCCGGGACAGGGTAAAAGGAGCTTTCTTT.

The J gene is TRBJ2-4, the V gene TRBV4-3, with D possibly being TRBD2 (5 bases). Trimming removed 2 bases from V and 2 bases from J, with 16 bases in between. The CDR3 totals 17 residues. Germline V lookup: CDR1 LGHNA, CDR2 YSLEER. CDR3 region: CASSQSSGDWTKNIQYF. DNA of the CDR3: TGCGCCAGCAGCCAATCCTCCGGGGATTGGACCAAAAACATTCAGTACTTC.

The V gene is TRBV11-2, the J gene TRBJ2-1; 10 bases align to TRBD2. Germline assignment: CDR1 SGHAT and CDR2 FQNNGV. The CDR3 sequence is 16 residues long. After removal of 4 bases from V and 3 bases from J, the junction contained 6 bases not matched to a gene. The CDR3, as DNA: TGTGCCAGCAGCTCCGAACGACTAGCGGGCTACAATGAGCAGTTCTTC. Translating gives CASSSERLAGYNEQFF.

The chain employs TRBV2 and TRBJ1-5, with D maybe TRBD1 (6 bases). Trimming removed 6 bases from V and 6 bases from J, with 12 bases in between. The CDR3 runs 13 residues. Germline values: CDR1 SNHLY, CDR2 FYNNEI. The CDR3 here is CASRQGLSQPQHF. In DNA, the CDR3 is TGTGCCAGCAGACAGGGCCTCAGTCAGCCCCAGCATTTT.

The chain has TRBV4-3 and TRBJ2-2, with a possible D match to TRBD1 (5 bases). The germline CDR1 and CDR2 sequences are LGHNA and YSLEER. V lost 8 bases, J lost 2 bases, and 15 bases lay in between. The CDR3 is made up of 15 amino acids. This chain's CDR3 is CASGIGQVNTGELFF. The DNA of the CDR3 is TGCGCCAGCGGAATTGGACAAGTTAACACCGGGGAGCTGTTTTTT.

This chain links TRBV2 with TRBJ2-7, with 11 bases that match TRBD2. Losses at the gene ends were 8 bases for V and 2 bases for J; bases not matched to a gene: 5. Germline values: CDR1 SNHLY, CDR2 FYNNEI. This CDR3 region has 14 residues. CDR3 sequence (DNA): TGTGCCAGCGGGGGGACTAGCGGTACCTACGAGCAGTACTTC. It codes for CASGGTSGTYEQYF.

This chain uses TRBV6-5 with TRBJ2-3; D possibly corresponds to TRBD1 (5 bases). With 11 bases removed from V and 0 bases from J, the gap between germline ends came to 18 bases. This CDR3 comprises 15 residues. Germline loops: CDR1 MNHEY, CDR2 SVGAGI. CDR3 nucleotide sequence: TGTGCCGGGTCCCAGGGTGCGGCGAGCACAGATACGCAGTATTTT. Its protein is CAGSQGAASTDTQYF.

This sequence joins TRBV7-9 and TRBJ2-1; 14 bases map to TRBD2. The J segment lost 1 base and the V segment lost 5 bases, leaving 4 bases of the junction unmatched. Germline V gene data show CDR1 as SEHNR and CDR2 as FQNEAQ (reference sequence). The CDR3 length is 17 residues. CDR3: CASSKTSGRGSYNEQFF. The CDR3, as DNA: TGTGCCAGCAGCAAGACTAGCGGGAGGGGATCCTACAATGAGCAGTTCTTC.

The chain is built from TRBV27 and TRBJ2-2; D is perhaps TRBD2 (5 bases). Germline V gene data show CDR1 as MNHEY and CDR2 as SMNVEV (reference sequence). V lost 1 base, J lost 3 bases, and 6 bases lay in between. The CDR3 spans 14 residues. CDR3: CASSLLGDTGELFF. CDR3 sequence (DNA): TGTGCCAGCAGTTTATTGGGAGACACCGGGGAGCTGTTTTTT.

This sequence joins TRBV7-9 and TRBJ2-1, with TRBD2 matching over 11 bases. The V segment lost 5 bases and the J segment 2 bases; nucleotides outside the gene matches: 5. CDR3 length: 16 amino acids. From germline, CDR1 is SEHNR and CDR2 FQNEAQ (reference sequence). The CDR3 spells CASSPRTSGPYNEQFF. The DNA of the CDR3 is TGTGCCAGCAGCCCCCGGACTAGCGGGCCCTACAATGAGCAGTTCTTC.

The V gene is TRBV5-1, the J gene TRBJ2-5; D is unresolved. Germline V gene sequence: CDR1 SGHRS, CDR2 YFSETQ. The CDR3 totals 13 residues. V was cut by 1 base and J by 5 bases, with 9 bases left in between. The CDR3 bases are TGCGCCAGCAGCTTGAACGTTGCGGAGACCCAGTACTTC. This codes for CASSLNVAETQYF.

The chain uses TRBV6-2 or TRBV6-3 and TRBJ2-1; weak D call: TRBD2 (6 bases). The V end lost 6 bases, the J end lost 3 bases, and 15 bases lay between the germline ends. Germline CDR1 and CDR2: MNHEY and SVGEGT. The CDR3 has 15 amino acids. The CDR3 nucleotides read TGTGCCAGCAGCGCTCCGGGAGCGGGCTACAATGAGCAGTTCTTC. It codes for CASSAPGAGYNEQFF.

The chain is built from TRBV11-2 and TRBJ2-7; 8 nucleotides align to TRBD2. CDR3 length: 15 amino acids. Germline V gives CDR1 SGHAT, CDR2 FQNNGV. With V trimmed by 7 bases and J by 3 bases, 11 bases remained unmatched. The CDR3 here is CASTRAAGGGYEQYF. The DNA of the CDR3 is TGTGCCAGCACCCGGGCGGCGGGGGGCGGCTACGAGCAGTACTTC.

The V call is TRBV29-1, the J call TRBJ1-1; 11 bases agree with TRBD1. The CDR3 sequence is 15 residues long. Germline CDR1 is SQVTM and CDR2 is ANQGSEA. The V and J ends lost 4 bases and 6 bases, in that order; junction bases with no gene match: 10. This chain's CDR3 is CSVGGQGAQGAEAFF. CDR3 nucleotides: TGCAGCGTTGGTGGACAGGGGGCGCAGGGCGCTGAAGCTTTCTTT. The full variable domain, rest sourced from reference TRBV29-1 and TRBJ1-1, is SAVISQKPSRDICQRGTSLTIQCQVDSQVTMMFWYRQQPGQSLTLIATANQGSEATYESGFVIDKFPISRPNLTFSTLTVSNMSPEDSSIYLCSVGGQGAQGAEAFFGQGTRLTVV.

This clone is a singleton in its sample. V usage is TRBV28 and J usage is TRBJ1-6; D gene uncertain. Trimming shortened V by 7 bases and J by 5 bases, and 42 bases separated the two germline ends. The germline V gene has CDR1 MDHEN and CDR2 SYDVKM. The CDR3 extends over 24 amino acids. In DNA form, the CDR3 reads TGTGCCAGCATGTTAGCAGATAAGACCACGGGAAGACCGATAATTCACCCCGATAATTCACCCCTCCACTTT. Its translation is CASMLADKTTGRPIIHPDNSPLHF.

Only one count was recorded for this clone. This chain connects TRBV7-9 to TRBJ2-7; the D gene is possibly TRBD2 (6 bases). The germline V gene encodes CDR1 SEHNR and CDR2 FQNEAQ (reference sequence). Between the trimmed V and J ends, which lost 8 bases and 6 bases, there was a span of 11 bases. The CDR3 has 11 amino acids. CDR3: CASSRGSEQYF. The CDR3 DNA reads as TGTGCCAGCTCGCGGGGTAGCGAGCAGTACTTC.

Concerning this clone: A junction boundary mismatches the germline segment, possibly from a read error. The chain joins TRBV29-1 to TRBJ2-5; tentatively, D is TRBD1 (6 bases). The CDR3 sequence is 14 residues long. CDR1 is SQVTM and CDR2 is ANQGSEA in the germline V gene. The CDR3 spells CSVGGQTGQGTQYF. CDR3 coding DNA: TGCAGCGTTGGGGGGCAGACGGGTCAAGGGACCCAGTACTTC.

J is TRBJ2-1 and V is TRBV5-1; tentatively, D is TRBD2 (5 bases). V gave up 4 bases and J gave up 7 bases, with 15 bases separating them. The CDR3 covers 14 residues. In germline, CDR1 is SGHRS, CDR2 YFSETQ. The CDR3 coding sequence is TGCGCCAGCAGCCCGAGACGGGGATTAAATGAGCAGTTCTTC. Its translation: CASSPRRGLNEQFF.

J is TRBJ2-2 and V is TRBV3-1 (or the pseudogene TRBV3-2); no clear D gene. The CDR3 consists of 12 residues. Germline loops: CDR1 LGHDT, CDR2 YNNKEL (reference sequence). The V and J ends lost 3 bases and 10 bases respectively, with 9 bases between them. The CDR3 here is CASSQSAAELFF. The CDR3 nucleotides read TGTGCCAGCAGCCAGAGCGCAGCGGAGCTGTTTTTT.

V is TRBV28 and J is TRBJ2-7; 10 bases line up with TRBD2. This CDR3 comprises 14 residues. V shed 4 bases, J shed 7 bases, and the junction held 7 bases outside the gene matches. The germline V gene has CDR1 MDHEN and CDR2 SYDVKM. The CDR3 protein is CASSSLAGTYEQYF. In DNA, the CDR3 is TGTGCCAGCAGTTCACTAGCGGGAACATATGAGCAGTACTTC.

The chain employs TRBV7-2 and TRBJ2-3; 14 nucleotides align to TRBD2. Germline V lookup: CDR1 SGHTA, CDR2 FQGNSA. Unmatched junction bases numbered 1, after V lost 4 bases and J lost 4 bases. The CDR3 sequence is 15 residues long. DNA of the CDR3: TGTGCCAGCAGCTGGGGACTAGCGGGAGCAGATACGCAGTATTTT. It codes for CASSWGLAGADTQYF.

This chain connects TRBV28 to TRBJ1-5, with TRBD1 matching 7 bases. This CDR3 has 14 amino acids. Per the germline V gene, CDR1 is MDHEN and CDR2 is SYDVKM. V gave up 6 bases and J gave up 4 bases; unmatched junction bases: 6. The chain's CDR3 is CASSLKQGNQPQHF. In DNA, the CDR3 is TGTGCCAGCAGCCTCAAACAGGGGAATCAGCCCCAGCATTTT.

The chain uses TRBV30 and TRBJ2-7; the D gene is possibly TRBD2 (7 bases). V gave up 0 bases and J gave up 6 bases, with 12 bases separating them. This CDR3 spans 13 amino acids. In germline, CDR1 is GTSNPN, CDR2 SVGIG (reference sequence). CDR3 loop: CAWSVQGGVEQYF. DNA for the CDR3: TGTGCCTGGAGTGTACAAGGGGGGGTCGAGCAGTACTTC. Full variable domain (missing parts from reference TRBV30 and TRBJ2-7): SQTIHQWPATLVQPVGSPLSLECTVEGTSNPNLYWYRQAAGRGLQLLFYSVGIGQISSEVPQNLSASRPQDRQFILSSKKLLLSDSGFYLCAWSVQGGVEQYFGPGTRLTVT.